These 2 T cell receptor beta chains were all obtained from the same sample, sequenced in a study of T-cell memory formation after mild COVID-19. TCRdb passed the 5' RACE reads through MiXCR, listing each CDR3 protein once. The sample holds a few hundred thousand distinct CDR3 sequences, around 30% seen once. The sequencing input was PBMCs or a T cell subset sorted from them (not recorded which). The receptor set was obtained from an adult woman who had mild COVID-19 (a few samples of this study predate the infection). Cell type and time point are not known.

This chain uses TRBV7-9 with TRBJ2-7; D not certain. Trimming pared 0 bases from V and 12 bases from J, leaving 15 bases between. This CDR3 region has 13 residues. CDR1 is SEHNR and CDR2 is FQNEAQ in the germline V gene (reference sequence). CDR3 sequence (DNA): TGTGCCAGCAGCTTAGCGACGAAGGAACGAGCGTACTTC. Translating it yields CASSLATKERAYF.

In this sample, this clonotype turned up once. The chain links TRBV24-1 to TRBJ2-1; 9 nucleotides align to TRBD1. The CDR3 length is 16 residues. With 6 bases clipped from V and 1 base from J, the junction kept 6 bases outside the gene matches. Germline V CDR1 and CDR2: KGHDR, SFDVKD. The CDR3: CATSPSQGASYNEQFF. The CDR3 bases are TGTGCCACCAGTCCCTCACAGGGGGCGTCCTACAATGAGCAGTTCTTC.